The source of this T cell receptor (beta chain) is a study of blood T cell repertoires in COVID-19. Across the study: Samples came from the United States, Italy and Spain, spanning acute and convalescent COVID-19. From T cells, B-cell-depleted T cells, or PBMCs came the material, which was cDNA or gDNA.

Per the authors' pipeline: Quantification of nucleated cells was approximated via reference gene primer amplification. Produced via immunoSEQ multiplex PCR; TCRdb's table is partial and in-frame only. The V and J calls and clone size were taken over from that table, and D and trimming were inferred from the DNA. The table has under 150,000 clones, more than 80% seen once. This receptor was taken from a human donor in a cohort sampled during active COVID-19. The sequencing input was peripheral blood.

This CDR3 is CASGQTADTQYF. In nucleotides, the CDR3 is TGTGCCAGCGGACAAACGGCAGATACGCAGTATTTT. The rearrangement uses TRBV6-5 and TRBJ2-3, with D possibly matching TRBD1 (5 bases). In germline, CDR1 is MNHEY, CDR2 SVGAGI. The CDR3 extends over 12 amino acids. V was cut by 8 bases and J by 4 bases, with 10 bases left in between.